This T cell receptor (beta chain) was recovered during a study of shared clonotypes between healthy human individuals. The study's findings and limits: Among donors, the sharing of clonotypes was expected to be influenced by sequencing depth. Sequencing of the sorted subsets was shown by rarefaction to be incomplete despite large depth.

With respect to this clone: The target antigen is unknown. The sample has other DNA sequences that encode this CDR3 too.

This CDR3 spans 11 amino acids. Trimming pared 6 bases from V and 2 bases from J, leaving 4 bases between. Per germline, CDR1 DFQATT and CDR2 SNEGSKA (reference sequence). Here immunoSEQ multiplex PCR was the method, and the copy in TCRdb shows in-frame clones only, minus some. This sample has 2 million to 2.5 million clones, with nearly 97% found just once. The investigators split CD4+ cells into a CD45RA+ naive subset and a CD45RA-negative memory subset. The chain has TRBV20-1 and TRBJ2-2; no firm D call. Source material: naive CD4+ T cells sorted from blood. Subset of the sample: CD45RA+ positively selected. This receptor was obtained from a man younger than 35 in good health. The CDR3 sequence: CSALNTGELFF. CDR3 DNA sequence: TGCAGTGCCCTTAACACCGGGGAGCTGTTTTTT.